A selection of T cell receptor beta chains follows, all from one sample in a study of STAT5B mutations in CD4+ large granular lymphocyte leukemia. The data were produced by immunoSEQ multiplex PCR, yet TCRdb's version contains in-frame clones alone and is incomplete. The sample has about 48,000 clones, about three quarters seen once; the top ten hold approximately 1.5%. The sample was CD4+ T cells from blood buffy coats. These receptors came from a human donor in good health. Each CDR3 is given with its conserved first and last residue. The listing skips clone size in some rows; elsewhere it reads once, few, many or a size class.

. | TRBJ1-5 | TRBV2 | CASSDGPYNQPQHF
. | TRBJ1-1 | TRBV20-1 | CSTPRNTEAFF
. | TRBJ2-5 | TRBV19 | CASSTGTSGAYQETQYF
. | TRBJ2-1 | TRBV7-2 | CASSLAPRGQSSYNEQFF
. | TRBJ1-5 | TRBV2 | CASSSWTGGQPQHF
. | TRBJ1-1 | TRBV5-1 | CASSLSSDTEAFF
. | TRBJ1-5 | TRBV30 | CAWSVRSNQPQHF
few | TRBJ2-5 | TRBV7-9 | CASSPQETQYF
. | TRBJ2-7 | TRBV6-5 | CASSPGTSNTYEQYF
. | TRBJ1-5 | TRBV18 | CASSPVQGYGDQPQHF
. | TRBJ2-5 | TRBV7-6 | CASRKPGQGETQYF
. | TRBJ1-1 | TRBV18 | CASSQQGPFMNTEAFF
once | TRBJ2-5 | TRBV7-2 | CASSLIASGGAETQYF
. | TRBJ1-1 | TRBV18 | CASSPGSTEAFF
. | TRBJ1-1 | TRBV19 | CASSTRAEAFF
. | TRBJ2-5 | TRBV21-1 | CASSKAAEETQYF
. | TRBJ2-2 | TRBV5-4 | CASSKTGTVNTGELFF
. | TRBJ2-2 | TRBV7-8 | CASSVTSGPNTGELFF
few | TRBJ1-1 | TRBV5-6 | CASSLASGKAFF
. | TRBJ2-7 | TRBV7-2 | CASSLWADSSYEQYF
. | TRBJ1-2 | TRBV5-1 | CASSLAPRGPGGYTF
few | TRBJ1-5 | TRBV15 | CATSRDRVQPQHF
. | TRBJ2-5 | TRBV5-1 | CASSLVSSGQETQYF
. | TRBJ2-5 | TRBV2 | CASTPPDRGETQYF
. | TRBJ1-2 | TRBV28 | CASSSHRVEMGYTF
once | TRBJ1-3 | TRBV29-1 | CSVRDYGNTIYF
once | TRBJ2-5 | TRBV4-1 | CASSQDRGQETQYF
. | TRBJ2-7 | TRBV4-2 | CASSQTLAGGIYEQYF
. | TRBJ2-3 | TRBV7-2 | CASSRAYTDTQYF
. | TRBJ2-1 | TRBV10-2 | CASGGVHLGEQFF
. | TRBJ1-2 | TRBV7-2 | CASSFSRGSPQSTNYGYTF
. | TRBJ2-2 | TRBV6-1 | CASSEGGNTGELFF
few | TRBJ1-2 | TRBV28 | CASSFVPAGGYTF
. | TRBJ2-3 | TRBV28 | CASTTGGADTQYF
. | TRBJ2-2 | TRBV28 | CASTYPQGTGELFF
few | TRBJ1-2 | TRBV28 | CATRTLHNYGYTF
. | TRBJ1-2 | TRBV7-2 | CASRQGMGTVGYTF
once | TRBJ2-5 | TRBV7-7 | CASKGAGETQYF
few | TRBJ2-3 | TRBV28 | CASSFRDRAQVDTQYF
. | TRBJ1-3 | TRBV6-5 | CASSYSATGDGNTIYF
few | TRBJ2-2 | TRBV11-2 | CASSLDEGTGELFF
. | TRBJ2-7 | TRBV7-3 | CASSQGQGFPYEQYF
. | TRBJ2-3 | TRBV27 | CASSRPGQLGTDTQYF
. | TRBJ1-5 | TRBV7-8 | CASSPTGGGQPQHF
. | TRBJ2-2 | TRBV2 | CASSPTGNTGELFF
. | TRBJ2-1 | TRBV7-6 | CASSPRLAEYYNEQFF
. | TRBJ1-5 | TRBV6-5 | CASSPAARDQPQHF
. | TRBJ2-5 | TRBV6-6 | CASETAAQETQYF
. | TRBJ1-1 | TRBV19 | CASTTDRGDTEAFF
large | TRBJ1-4 | TRBV30 | CAWGLTGTGGEKLFF
. | TRBJ2-3 | TRBV10-3 | CAISRTSGVGDTQYF
few | TRBJ2-2 | TRBV19 | CASLRGLNTGELFF